These 10 T cell receptor beta chains originate from one sample sequenced in a study of human T cells and chemical hapten exposure (dated by TCRdb to 2020 to 2022). Receptor libraries were prepared by RACE. The sequencing machine was a NextSeq 500. TCRdb reworked the public reads: Q25 trimming with fastp, MiXCR clone assembly, productive beta chains retained. A single entry per CDR3 protein holds the most common genes and DNA from its merged rows. The sample data list under 300,000 distinct CDR3 sequences, and 7.7% of these were observed just once. The biggest ten clones account for 0.9% to 1.5% of the sample. What the time point label conveys for this sample: pre-sensitization, week 0. The treatment or condition label, read with the paper, signifies: therapeutic diphenylcyclopropenone sensitization with weekly scalp DPC. The sample in question was whole blood, obtained in connection with sensitization to the hapten diphenylcyclopropenone (DPC). The receptors were sampled from a young man with alopecia areata. Some clones in this sample may be carry-over from other donors' samples.

In its sample, this clonotype was seen once. The chain links TRBV24-1 to TRBJ1-6, with TRBD1 matching over 8 bases. The trim removed 9 bases at V and 8 bases at J, leaving 8 bases unmatched. Per the germline V gene, CDR1 is KGHDR and CDR2 is SFDVKD. This CDR3 comprises 14 residues. In DNA, the CDR3 is TGTGCCACCTCAAGGACAGGGCGGGATTCACCCCTCCACTTT. Its protein is CATSRTGRDSPLHF.

This clonotype was found a few times. The CDR3 sequence: CASSMTGESGYTF. The CDR3 DNA follows: TGTGCCAGCAGCATGACAGGGGAAAGCGGCTACACCTTC. This chain uses TRBV6-2 or TRBV6-3 with TRBJ1-2, with 8 bases that match TRBD1. The CDR3 loop spans 13 amino acids. The germline V gene has CDR1 MNHEY and CDR2 SVGEGT. With V trimmed by 6 bases and J by 8 bases, 8 bases remained unmatched.

This clonotype was picked up a small number of times. This chain joins TRBV12-3 or TRBV12-4 and TRBJ1-1; no firm D call. The CDR3 is made up of 15 amino acids. V was shortened by 3 bases and J by 7 bases, with 18 bases between the two germline ends. CDR3 loop: CASSLLETTRGEAFF. The CDR3 bases are TGTGCCAGCAGTTTGCTAGAGACAACCCGGGGTGAAGCTTTCTTT.

This clonotype was observed at least ten times. The chain carries TRBV5-6 and TRBJ2-7, with 8 bases lining up with TRBD1. The CDR3 runs 12 residues. Losses at the gene ends were 4 bases for V and 5 bases for J; bases not matched to a gene: 2. The germline V gene encodes CDR1 SGHDT and CDR2 YYEEEE. Here the CDR3 DNA reads TGTGCCAGCAGCCCGGGACAGGACGAGCAGTACTTC. Amino acid sequence: CASSPGQDEQYF. The full variable domain, completed using reference TRBV5-6 and TRBJ2-7, is DAGVTQSPTHLIKTRGQQVTLRCSPKSGHDTVSWYQQALGQGPQFIFQYYEEEERQRGNFPDRFSGHQFPNYSSELNVNALLLGDSALYLCASSPGQDEQYFGPGTRLTVT.

The chain is built from TRBV19 and TRBJ1-2, with TRBD1 as a possible D gene (6 bases). CDR1 LNHDA and CDR2 SQIVND come from the germline V gene (reference sequence). The CDR3 covers 14 residues. The V and J ends lost 4 bases and 4 bases respectively, with 13 bases between them. CDR3: CASSTQQGGYGYTF. CDR3 nucleotides: TGTGCCAGTAGTACCCAACAGGGTGGCTATGGCTACACCTTC.

This clonotype has ten or more counts. Written as DNA, the CDR3 is TGTGCCAGCAGTTTAAGGGCTGGCACTGAAGCTTTCTTT. It specifies CASSLRAGTEAFF. The chain employs TRBV12-3 or TRBV12-4 and TRBJ1-1; D uncertain. The CDR3 length is 13 residues. Trimming removed 2 bases from V and 4 bases from J, with 8 bases in between.

The chain uses TRBV5-1 and TRBJ2-3; D is unresolved. Looked up from germline, CDR1 is SGHRS and CDR2 is YFSETQ. Deletions cut 4 bases from V and 6 bases from J, with 15 bases between. The CDR3 sequence is 14 residues long. In DNA, the CDR3 is TGCGCCAGCAGCCCTTGGACCAGCCGGGATACGCAGTATTTT. Translated: CASSPWTSRDTQYF.

For the CDR3, the DNA is TGTGCCATCAGGGTATCGACAGGGCTTCTTGGTGAGCAGTTCTTC. Protein product: CAIRVSTGLLGEQFF. The chain links TRBV10-3 to TRBJ2-1; 7 positions match TRBD1. Germline values: CDR1 ENHRY, CDR2 SYGVKD. Losses at the gene ends were 6 bases for V and 9 bases for J; bases not matched to a gene: 14. The CDR3 runs to 15 residues.

V is TRBV28 and J is TRBJ1-4; TRBD1 is a possible D gene (6 bases). The germline V and J ends were trimmed by 0 bases and 3 bases, with 20 bases remaining between them. The CDR3 is made up of 19 amino acids. CDR1 is MDHEN, CDR2 SYDVKM, per germline. The CDR3 DNA reads TGTGCCAGCAGTTTATGGTACGGGGGCGAGAGAGTATCTAATGAAAAACTGTTTTTT. It codes for CASSLWYGGERVSNEKLFF.

This clonotype was counted between two and nine times. The chain employs TRBV20-1 and TRBJ2-3, with TRBD2 matching over 9 bases. The germline gives CDR1 DFQATT, CDR2 SNEGSKA (reference sequence). With V trimmed by 7 bases and J by 6 bases, 8 bases remained unmatched. This CDR3 has 13 amino acids. CDR3 DNA sequence: TGCAGTGTTCAGAGCGGGGGGCGGGATACGCAGTATTTT. This codes for CSVQSGGRDTQYF.